This is a list of T cell receptor beta chains from one sample in a study of blood T cell repertoires in COVID-19. Clones were sequenced by immunoSEQ multiplex PCR, and TCRdb holds only the in-frame ones, with some missing. This sample carries about 190,000 clones, under 90% of them seen once, and the ten largest clones take roughly 10%. Sequencing was performed on peripheral blood. These receptors all stem from a woman aged 80 or over with active or convalescent COVID-19. Each CDR3 is given with its conserved first and last residue. D genes are given only for firm matches. Clone size is given for some rows only: seen once, a few or many times, or a class if the clone is expanded.

v_call	j_call	clone_size	d_call	cdr3_aa	cdr3_nt
TRBV9	TRBJ1-3	once	TRBD1	CASSGDRGPAYF	TGTGCCAGCAGCGGAGACAGGGGGCCAGCATATTTT
TRBV19	TRBJ1-5	few	TRBD1	CASSIDGTGGSQPQHF	TGTGCCAGTAGTATAGACGGGACAGGGGGCAGTCAGCCCCAGCATTTT
TRBV24-1	TRBJ1-5	.	TRBD1	CATSPGGDQPQHF	TGTGCCACCAGTCCAGGGGGCGATCAGCCCCAGCATTTT
TRBV19	TRBJ2-7	.	.	CASSSSHEQYF	TGTGCCAGTAGTAGTAGCCACGAGCAGTACTTC
TRBV14	TRBJ1-2	.	.	CASSQEVRGGYGYTF	TGTGCCAGCAGCCAAGAAGTCAGGGGCGGCTATGGCTACACCTTC
TRBV5-1	TRBJ2-2	.	.	CASSDPQGPGTGELFF	TGCGCCAGCAGCGACCCACAGGGCCCGGGCACCGGGGAGCTGTTTTTT
TRBV19	TRBJ1-6	.	TRBD1	CASSISGGASNSPLHF	TGTGCCAGTAGTATCTCAGGGGGCGCGTCTAATTCACCCCTCCACTTT
TRBV19	TRBJ2-2	.	TRBD2	CASTKTRGRGLAGPNTGELFF	TGTGCCAGTACTAAAACCAGGGGTAGGGGACTAGCGGGGCCTAACACCGGGGAGCTGTTTTTT
TRBV11-3	TRBJ2-1	few	.	CASSLGGRNEQFF	TGTGCCAGCAGCTTAGGAGGGAGGAATGAGCAGTTCTTC
TRBV28	TRBJ2-7	few	TRBD1	CASSLGTGAYEQYF	TGTGCCAGCAGTTTAGGGACAGGGGCCTACGAGCAGTACTTC
TRBV10-2	TRBJ1-2	few	TRBD1	CASSESSRTGARGYTF	TGCGCCAGCAGTGAGTCATCCAGGACAGGGGCCCGCGGCTACACCTTC
TRBV2	TRBJ2-7	once	TRBD2	CASRRGAAYEQYF	TGTGCCAGCCGGCGGGGGGCCGCCTACGAGCAGTACTTC
TRBV25-1	TRBJ2-5	.	TRBD2	CASTGLAGGETQYF	TGTGCCAGCACGGGACTAGCGGGAGGAGAGACCCAGTACTTC
TRBV5-6	TRBJ2-2	.	TRBD2	CASSLLLAGVFTGELFF	TGTGCCAGCAGCTTGTTACTAGCGGGAGTTTTTACCGGGGAGCTGTTTTTT
TRBV21-1	TRBJ2-2	.	.	CASSSDRAPTGELFF	TGTGCCAGCAGCTCCGACAGGGCCCCGACCGGGGAGCTGTTTTTT
TRBV7-6	TRBJ2-2	.	TRBD1	CASSFGQGDTGELFF	TGTGCCAGCAGCTTCGGACAGGGGGACACCGGGGAGCTGTTTTTT
TRBV12-5	TRBJ1-2	.	TRBD1	CASGLGGDFYGYTF	TGTGCTAGTGGTTTAGGGGGCGACTTTTATGGCTACACCTTC
TRBV19	TRBJ1-1	.	.	CASSIESGEAFF	TGTGCCAGTAGTATAGAGTCGGGTGAAGCTTTCTTT
TRBV19	TRBJ2-2	.	TRBD2	CASSRDYYTGELFF	TGTGCCAGTAGCCGGGACTATTACACCGGGGAGCTGTTTTTT
TRBV7-9	TRBJ2-3	once	.	CASSLGRSGYTDTQYF	TGTGCCAGCAGCTTAGGACGTAGCGGATACACAGATACGCAGTATTTT
TRBV18	TRBJ1-5	.	.	CASSPSGGEGQPQHF	TGTGCCAGCTCACCATCGGGGGGTGAGGGGCAGCCCCAGCATTTT
TRBV5-6	TRBJ1-5	few	.	CASSLGTYSNQPQHF	TGTGCCAGCAGCTTGGGGACATATAGCAATCAGCCCCAGCATTTT